This T cell receptor (beta chain) came from a study of T cells in narcolepsy. Study in general: Enrolled donors included narcolepsy type 1 or type 2 patients and healthy controls.

Generated by immunoSEQ multiplex PCR, the TCRdb table keeps only in-frame clones and is missing some. Of tens of thousands of clones listed, roughly 80% are singletons. The TCR was taken from a human donor with narcolepsy. The sequencing sample was made of CD45RA- memory CD4+ T cells from PBMCs.

The CDR3 reads CASSATGERQPQHF. CDR3 bases: TGTGCCAGTAGTGCTACAGGGGAGCGTCAGCCCCAGCATTTT. V and J are TRBV19 and TRBJ1-5; 7 bases agree with TRBD1. The length of the CDR3 is 14 residues. CDR1 LNHDA and CDR2 SQIVND come from the germline V gene (reference sequence). The V segment lost 5 bases and the J segment 6 bases; nucleotides outside the gene matches: 7.